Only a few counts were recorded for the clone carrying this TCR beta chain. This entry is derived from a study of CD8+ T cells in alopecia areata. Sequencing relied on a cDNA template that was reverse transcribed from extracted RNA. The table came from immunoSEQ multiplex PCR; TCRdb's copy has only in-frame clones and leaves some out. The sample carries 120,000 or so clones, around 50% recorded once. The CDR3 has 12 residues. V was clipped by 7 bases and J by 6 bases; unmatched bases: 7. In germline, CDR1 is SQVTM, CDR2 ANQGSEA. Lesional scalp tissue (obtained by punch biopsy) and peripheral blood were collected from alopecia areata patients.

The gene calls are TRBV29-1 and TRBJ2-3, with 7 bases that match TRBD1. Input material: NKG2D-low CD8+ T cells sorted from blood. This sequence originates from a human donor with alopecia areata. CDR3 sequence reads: CSGNPTGDTQYF. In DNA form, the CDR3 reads TGCAGCGGAAACCCGACAGGGGATACGCAGTATTTT.